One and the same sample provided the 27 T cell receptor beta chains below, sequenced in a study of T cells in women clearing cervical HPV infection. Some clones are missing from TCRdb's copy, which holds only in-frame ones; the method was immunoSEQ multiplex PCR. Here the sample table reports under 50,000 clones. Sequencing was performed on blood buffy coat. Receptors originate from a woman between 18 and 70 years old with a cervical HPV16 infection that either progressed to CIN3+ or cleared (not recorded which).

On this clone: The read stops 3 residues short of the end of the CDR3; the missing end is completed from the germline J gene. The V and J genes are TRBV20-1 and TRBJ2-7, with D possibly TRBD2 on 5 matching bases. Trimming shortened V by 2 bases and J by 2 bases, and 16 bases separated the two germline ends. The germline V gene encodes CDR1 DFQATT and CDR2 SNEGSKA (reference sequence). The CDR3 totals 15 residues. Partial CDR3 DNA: TGCAGTGCTAGAATGGACTCCCCGCCTCCCTACGAG. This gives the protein CSARMDSPPPYE. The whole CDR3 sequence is CSARMDSPPPYEQYF.

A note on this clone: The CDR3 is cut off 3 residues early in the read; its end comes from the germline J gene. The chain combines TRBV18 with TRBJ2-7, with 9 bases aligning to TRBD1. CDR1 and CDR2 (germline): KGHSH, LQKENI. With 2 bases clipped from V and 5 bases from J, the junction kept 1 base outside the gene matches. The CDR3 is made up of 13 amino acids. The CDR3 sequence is CASSPRTGDEQYF. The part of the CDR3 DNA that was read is TGTGCCAGCTCACCAAGGACAGGGGACGAG.

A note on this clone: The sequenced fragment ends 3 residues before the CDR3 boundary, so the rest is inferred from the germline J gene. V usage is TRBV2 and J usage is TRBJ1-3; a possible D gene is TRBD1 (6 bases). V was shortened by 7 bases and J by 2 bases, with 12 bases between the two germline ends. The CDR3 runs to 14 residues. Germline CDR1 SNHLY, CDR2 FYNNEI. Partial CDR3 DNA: TGTGCCAGCACGGTACAGGGTACTGGAAACACC. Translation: CASTVQGTGNT. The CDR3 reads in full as CASTVQGTGNTIYF.

CDR3 DNA (partial): TGTGCCAGCAGTTTAGGGGACAGACTAAATGAAAAA. Protein sequence: CASSLGDRLNEK. The CDR3, in full, reads CASSLGDRLNEKLFF. This chain links TRBV12-3 or TRBV12-4 with TRBJ1-4; 7 bases match TRBD1. Sequencing ends 3 residues short of the CDR3 end; the germline J gene provides the rest. V lost 1 base to trimming and J lost 5 bases; unmatched junction nucleotides: 4. The CDR3 has 15 amino acids.

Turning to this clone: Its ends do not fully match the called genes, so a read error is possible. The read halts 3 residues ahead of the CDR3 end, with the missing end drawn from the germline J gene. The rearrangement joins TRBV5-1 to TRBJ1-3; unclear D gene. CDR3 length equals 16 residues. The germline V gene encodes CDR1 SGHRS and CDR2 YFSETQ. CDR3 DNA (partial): TGCGTCAGCAGCTCCTCCTCCGTAGCCTCTGGAAACACC. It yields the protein CVSSSSSVASGNT. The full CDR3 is CVSSSSSVASGNTIYF.

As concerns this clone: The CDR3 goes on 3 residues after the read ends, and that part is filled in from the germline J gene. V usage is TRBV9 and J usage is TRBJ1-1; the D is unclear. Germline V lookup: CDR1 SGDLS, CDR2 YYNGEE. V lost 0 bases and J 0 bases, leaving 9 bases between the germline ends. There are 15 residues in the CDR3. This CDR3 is CASSVDAEMNTEAFF. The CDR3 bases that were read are TGTGCCAGCAGCGTAGACGCGGAGATGAACACTGAA.

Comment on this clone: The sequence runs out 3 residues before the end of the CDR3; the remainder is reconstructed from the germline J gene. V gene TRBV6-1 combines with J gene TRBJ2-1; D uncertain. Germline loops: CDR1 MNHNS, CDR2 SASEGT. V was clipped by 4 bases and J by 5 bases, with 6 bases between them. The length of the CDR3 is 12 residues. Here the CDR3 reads CASSGSDNEQFF. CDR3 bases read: TGTGCCAGCAGTGGTTCTGACAATGAG.

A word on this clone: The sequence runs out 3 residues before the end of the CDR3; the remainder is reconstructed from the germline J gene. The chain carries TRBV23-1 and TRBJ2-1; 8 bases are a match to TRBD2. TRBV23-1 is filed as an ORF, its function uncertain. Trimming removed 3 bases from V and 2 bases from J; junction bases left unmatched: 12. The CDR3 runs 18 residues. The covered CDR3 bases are TGCGCCAGCAGTCACCTCGGGGGGGAGGTCATTCCCTACAATGAG. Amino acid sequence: CASSHLGGEVIPYNE. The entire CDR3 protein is CASSHLGGEVIPYNEQFF.

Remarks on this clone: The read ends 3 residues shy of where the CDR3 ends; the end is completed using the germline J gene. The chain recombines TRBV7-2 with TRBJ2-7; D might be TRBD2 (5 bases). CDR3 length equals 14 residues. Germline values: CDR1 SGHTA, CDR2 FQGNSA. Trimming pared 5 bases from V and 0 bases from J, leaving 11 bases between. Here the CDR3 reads CASSPSRGSYEQYF. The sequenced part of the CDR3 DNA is TGTGCCAGCAGCCCCTCCCGGGGCTCCTACGAG.

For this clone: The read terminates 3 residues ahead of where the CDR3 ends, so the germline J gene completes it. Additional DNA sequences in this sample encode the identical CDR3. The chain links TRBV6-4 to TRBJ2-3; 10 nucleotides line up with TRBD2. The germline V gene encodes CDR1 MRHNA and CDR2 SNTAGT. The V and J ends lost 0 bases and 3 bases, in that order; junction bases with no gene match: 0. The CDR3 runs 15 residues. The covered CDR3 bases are TGTGCCAGCAGTGACTCTAGCGGGGGGACAGATACG. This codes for CASSDSSGGTDT. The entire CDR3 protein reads CASSDSSGGTDTQYF.

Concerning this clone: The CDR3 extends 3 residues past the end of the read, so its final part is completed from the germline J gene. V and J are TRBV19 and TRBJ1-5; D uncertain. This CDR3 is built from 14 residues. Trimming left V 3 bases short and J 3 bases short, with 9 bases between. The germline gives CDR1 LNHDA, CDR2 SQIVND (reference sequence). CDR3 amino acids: CASSMVHYNQPQHF. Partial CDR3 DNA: TGTGCCAGTAGTATGGTTCACTACAATCAGCCC. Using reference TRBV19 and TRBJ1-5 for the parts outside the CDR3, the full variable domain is DGGITQSPKYLFRKEGQNVTLSCEQNLNHDAMYWYRQDPGQGLRLIYYSQIVNDFQKGDIAEGYSVSREKKESFPLTVTSAQKNPTAFYLCASSMVHYNQPQHFGDGTRLSIL.

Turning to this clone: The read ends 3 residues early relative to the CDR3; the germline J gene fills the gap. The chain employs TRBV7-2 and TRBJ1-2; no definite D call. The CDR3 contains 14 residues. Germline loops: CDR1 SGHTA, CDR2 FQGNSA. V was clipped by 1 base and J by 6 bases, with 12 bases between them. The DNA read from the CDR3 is TGTGCCAGCAGCTTAGAAGGATTCGGGGATGGC. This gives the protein CASSLEGFGDG. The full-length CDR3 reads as CASSLEGFGDGYTF.

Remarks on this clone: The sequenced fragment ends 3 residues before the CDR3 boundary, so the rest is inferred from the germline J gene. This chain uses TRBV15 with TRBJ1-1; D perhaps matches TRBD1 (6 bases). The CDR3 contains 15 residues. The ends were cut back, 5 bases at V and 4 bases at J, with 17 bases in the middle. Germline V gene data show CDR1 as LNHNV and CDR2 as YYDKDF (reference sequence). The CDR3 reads CATSVSTGRITEAFF. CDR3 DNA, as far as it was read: TGTGCCACCAGCGTTAGCACAGGGCGCATCACTGAA.

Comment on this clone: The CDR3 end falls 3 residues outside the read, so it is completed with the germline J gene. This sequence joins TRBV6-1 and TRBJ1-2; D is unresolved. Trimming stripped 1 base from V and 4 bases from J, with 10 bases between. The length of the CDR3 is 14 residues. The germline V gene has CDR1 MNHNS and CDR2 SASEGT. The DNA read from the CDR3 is TGTGCCAGCAGTGAAGAATTACTGTCCTATGGC. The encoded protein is CASSEELLSYG. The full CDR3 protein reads CASSEELLSYGYTF.

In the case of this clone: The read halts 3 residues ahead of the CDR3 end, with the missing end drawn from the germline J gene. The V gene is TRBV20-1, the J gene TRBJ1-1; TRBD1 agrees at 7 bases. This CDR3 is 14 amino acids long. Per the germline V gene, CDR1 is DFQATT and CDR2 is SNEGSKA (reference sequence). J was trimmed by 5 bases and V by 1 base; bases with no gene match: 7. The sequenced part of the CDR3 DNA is TGCAGTGCTAGAGCCCGGGACAGTTGGACTGAA. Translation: CSARARDSWTE. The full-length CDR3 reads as CSARARDSWTEAFF.

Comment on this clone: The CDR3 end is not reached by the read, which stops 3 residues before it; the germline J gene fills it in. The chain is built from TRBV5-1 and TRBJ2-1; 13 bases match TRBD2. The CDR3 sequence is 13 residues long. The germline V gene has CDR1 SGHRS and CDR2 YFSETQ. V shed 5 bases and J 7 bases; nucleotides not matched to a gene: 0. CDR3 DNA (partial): TGCGCCAGCAGACTAGCGGGGGGGAATGAG. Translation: CASRLAGGNE. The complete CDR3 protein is CASRLAGGNEQFF.

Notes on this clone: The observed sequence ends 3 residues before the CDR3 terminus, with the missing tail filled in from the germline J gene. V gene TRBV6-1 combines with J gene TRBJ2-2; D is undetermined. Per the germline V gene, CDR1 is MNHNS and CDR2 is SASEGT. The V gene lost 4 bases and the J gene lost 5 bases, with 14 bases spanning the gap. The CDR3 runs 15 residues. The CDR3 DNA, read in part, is TGTGCCAGCAGTGCCCGATCGGGTGAAACCGGGGAG. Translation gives CASSARSGETGE. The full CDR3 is CASSARSGETGELFF.

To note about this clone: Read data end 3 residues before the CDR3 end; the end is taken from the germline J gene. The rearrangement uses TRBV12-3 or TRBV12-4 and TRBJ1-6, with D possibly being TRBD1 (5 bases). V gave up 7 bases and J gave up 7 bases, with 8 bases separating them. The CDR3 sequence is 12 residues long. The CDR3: CASKQENSPLHF. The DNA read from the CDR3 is TGTGCCAGCAAACAGGAGAATTCACCC.

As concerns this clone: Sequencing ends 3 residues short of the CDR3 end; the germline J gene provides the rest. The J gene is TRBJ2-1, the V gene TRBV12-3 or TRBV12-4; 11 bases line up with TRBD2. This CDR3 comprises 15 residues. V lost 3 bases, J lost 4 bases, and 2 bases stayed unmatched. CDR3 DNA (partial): TGTGCCAGCAGTTTGACTAGCGGGGCATACAATGAG. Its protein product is CASSLTSGAYNE. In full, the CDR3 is CASSLTSGAYNEQFF.

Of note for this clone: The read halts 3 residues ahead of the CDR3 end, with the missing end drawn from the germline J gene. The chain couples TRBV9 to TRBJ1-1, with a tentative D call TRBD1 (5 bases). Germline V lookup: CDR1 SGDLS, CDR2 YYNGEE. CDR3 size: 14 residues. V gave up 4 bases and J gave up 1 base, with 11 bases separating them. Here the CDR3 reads CASSTQTANTEAFF. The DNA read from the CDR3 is TGTGCCAGCAGCACTCAGACAGCGAACACTGAA.

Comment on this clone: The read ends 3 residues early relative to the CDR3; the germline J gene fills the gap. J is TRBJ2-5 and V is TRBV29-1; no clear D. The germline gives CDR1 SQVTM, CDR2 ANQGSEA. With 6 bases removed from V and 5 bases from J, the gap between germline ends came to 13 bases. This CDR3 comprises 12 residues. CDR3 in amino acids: CSVQGFTETQYF. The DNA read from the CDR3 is TGCAGCGTGCAAGGTTTCACGGAGACC.

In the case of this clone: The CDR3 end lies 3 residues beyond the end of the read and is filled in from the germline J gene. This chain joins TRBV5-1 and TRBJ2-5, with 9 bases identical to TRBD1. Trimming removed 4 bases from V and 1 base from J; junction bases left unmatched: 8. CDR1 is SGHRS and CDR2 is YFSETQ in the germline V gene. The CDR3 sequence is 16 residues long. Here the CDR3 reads CASSQGQGSTQETQYF. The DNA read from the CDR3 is TGCGCCAGCAGCCAAGGACAGGGGAGTACCCAAGAGACC. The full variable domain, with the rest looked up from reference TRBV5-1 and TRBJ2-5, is KAGVTQTPRYLIKTRGQQVTLSCSPISGHRSVSWYQQTPGQGLQFLFEYFSETQRNKGNFPGRFSGRQFSNSRSEMNVSTLELGDSALYLCASSQGQGSTQETQYFGPGTRLLVL.

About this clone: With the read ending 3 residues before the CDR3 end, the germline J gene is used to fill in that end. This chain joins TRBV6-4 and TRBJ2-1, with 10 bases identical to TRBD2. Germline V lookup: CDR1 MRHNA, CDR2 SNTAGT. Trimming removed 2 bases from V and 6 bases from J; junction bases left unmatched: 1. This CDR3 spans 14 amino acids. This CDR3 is CASSDSGGANEQFF. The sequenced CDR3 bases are TGTGCCAGCAGTGACAGCGGGGGGGCCAATGAG.

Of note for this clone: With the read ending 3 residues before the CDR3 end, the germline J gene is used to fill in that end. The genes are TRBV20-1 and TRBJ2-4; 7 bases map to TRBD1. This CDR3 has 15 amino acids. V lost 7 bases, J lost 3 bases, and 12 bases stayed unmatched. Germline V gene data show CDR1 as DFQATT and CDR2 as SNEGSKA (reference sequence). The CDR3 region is CSVWDSGLDKNIQYF. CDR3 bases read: TGCAGTGTATGGGACAGTGGTTTGGACAAAAACATT.

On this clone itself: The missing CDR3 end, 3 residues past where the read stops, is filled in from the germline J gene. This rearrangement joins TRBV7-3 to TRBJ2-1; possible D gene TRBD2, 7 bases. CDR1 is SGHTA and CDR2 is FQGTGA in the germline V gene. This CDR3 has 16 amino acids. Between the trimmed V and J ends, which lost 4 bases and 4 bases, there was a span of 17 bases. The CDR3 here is CASSSLGGAKYNEQFF. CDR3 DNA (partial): TGTGCCAGCAGCTCCCTGGGGGGGGCCAAATACAATGAG.

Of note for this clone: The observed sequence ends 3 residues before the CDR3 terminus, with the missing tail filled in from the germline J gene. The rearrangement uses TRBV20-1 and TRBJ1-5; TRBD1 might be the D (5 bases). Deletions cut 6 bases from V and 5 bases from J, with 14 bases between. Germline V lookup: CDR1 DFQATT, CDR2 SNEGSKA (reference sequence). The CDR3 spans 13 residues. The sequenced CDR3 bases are TGCAGTGCCGAAGGAGCCAGGGATCAGCCC. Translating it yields CSAEGARDQP. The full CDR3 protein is CSAEGARDQPQHF.

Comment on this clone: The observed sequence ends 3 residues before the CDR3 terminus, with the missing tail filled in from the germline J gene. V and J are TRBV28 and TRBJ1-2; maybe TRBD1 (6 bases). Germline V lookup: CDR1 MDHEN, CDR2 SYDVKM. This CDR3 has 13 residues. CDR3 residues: CASSAVGGLGYTF. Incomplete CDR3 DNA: TGTGCCAGCAGTGCGGTCGGGGGGCTCGGC.